This T cell receptor beta chain was identified in a study of long-term antiretroviral therapy in people with HIV. This clone was observed a few times. The antigen is undetermined. Study-wide results and caveats: In samples taken after ART, diversity increased but remained below transplant donor control levels.

The CDR3 runs 14 residues. The germline V gene has CDR1 LGHNA and CDR2 YSLEER. V gave up 3 bases and J gave up 4 bases; unmatched junction bases: 2. With survey level as its setting, the immunoSEQ assay was v3.0. Sequencing was directed toward about 40,000-55,000 T-cell genomes in each sample. Using immunoSEQ multiplex PCR, the repertoire was profiled, and TCRdb retains in-frame clones only, with some absent. This sample carries under 25,000 clones, around 84% of them seen once, and the ten largest clones take about 4.5%. The receptor's source is a man in his 60s with HIV. The source was unsorted PBMCs, collected 1.3 years after starting antiretroviral therapy. The V and J genes are TRBV4-3 and TRBJ2-3; 9 bases are shared with TRBD1. The CDR3 loop is CASSQRTGADTQYF. DNA of the CDR3: TGCGCCAGCAGCCAGAGGACAGGGGCAGATACGCAGTATTTT.